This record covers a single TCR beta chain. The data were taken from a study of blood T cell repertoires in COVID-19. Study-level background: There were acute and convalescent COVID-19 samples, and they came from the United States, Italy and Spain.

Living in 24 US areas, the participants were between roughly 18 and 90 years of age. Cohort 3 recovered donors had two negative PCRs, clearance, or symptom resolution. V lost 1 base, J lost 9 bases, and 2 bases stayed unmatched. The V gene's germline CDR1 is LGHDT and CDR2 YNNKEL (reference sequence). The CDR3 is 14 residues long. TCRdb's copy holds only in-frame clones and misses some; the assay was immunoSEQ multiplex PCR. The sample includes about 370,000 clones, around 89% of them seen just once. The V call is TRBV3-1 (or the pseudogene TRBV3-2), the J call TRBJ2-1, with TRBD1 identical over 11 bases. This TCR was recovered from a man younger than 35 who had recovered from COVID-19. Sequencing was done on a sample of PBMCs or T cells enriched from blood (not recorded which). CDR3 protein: CASSQVGTGGEQFF. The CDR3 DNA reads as TGTGCCAGCAGCCAAGTAGGGACAGGGGGTGAGCAGTTCTTC.